These 22 T cell receptor beta chains share one sample of origin, sequenced in a study of Ad26.COV2.S vaccination and SARS-CoV-2 variants. Indicated treatment: over 15 received Ad26.COV2.S at low or high dose, single or two shots; 5 received placebo; per-sample allocation not given. Specimens were obtained on day 63 following the first vaccine or placebo injection. Here immunoSEQ multiplex PCR was the method, and the copy in TCRdb shows in-frame clones only, minus some. The sample carries roughly 330,000 clones, roughly nine tenths recorded once. The sample was peripheral blood, taken in a trial of Ad26.COV2.S vaccine versus placebo. These receptors all stem from a person between 18 and 59 years old who received the Ad26.COV2.S COVID-19 vaccine or a placebo.

This chain links TRBV11-2 with TRBJ1-1; D gene unclear. The germline CDR1 and CDR2 sequences are SGHAT and FQNNGV. The CDR3 extends over 13 amino acids. Trimming left V 2 bases short and J 0 bases short, with 4 bases between. CDR3 coding DNA: TGTGCCAGCAGCTTAATCCTGAACACTGAAGCTTTCTTT. Amino acid sequence: CASSLILNTEAFF.

CDR3 coding DNA: TGTGCCAGCAGCACCACGGAAGTTTACAATGAGCAGTTCTTC. It is translated as CASSTTEVYNEQFF. The V and J genes are TRBV7-9 and TRBJ2-1; D is ambiguous. V was cut by 5 bases and J by 4 bases, with 12 bases left in between. Germline V lookup: CDR1 SEHNR, CDR2 FQNEAQ (reference sequence). The CDR3 consists of 14 residues.

The chain is built from TRBV28 and TRBJ1-5, with a possible D match to TRBD1 (5 bases). V was cut by 4 bases and J by 2 bases, with 24 bases left in between. Germline V gene sequence: CDR1 MDHEN, CDR2 SYDVKM. There are 19 residues in the CDR3. The CDR3 protein is CASSSKVIRGRARNQPQHF. The CDR3 DNA follows: TGTGCCAGCAGTTCAAAAGTCATACGGGGCAGGGCGCGCAATCAGCCCCAGCATTTT. The complete variable domain, with remaining parts taken from reference TRBV28 and TRBJ1-5, reads DVKVTQSSRYLVKRTGEKVFLECVQDMDHENMFWYRQDPGLGLRLIYFSYDVKMKEKGDIPEGYSVSREKKERFSLILESASTNQTSMYLCASSSKVIRGRARNQPQHFGDGTRLSIL.

The V and J genes are TRBV7-2 and TRBJ1-1, with D unclear. V gave up 1 base and J gave up 0 bases, with 9 bases separating them. The CDR3 runs 15 residues. Germline CDR1 is SGHTA and CDR2 is FQGNSA. CDR3 sequence (DNA): TGTGCCAGCAGCTTAGAGGGATATTTGAACACTGAAGCTTTCTTT. It encodes CASSLEGYLNTEAFF.

The chain couples TRBV3-1 (or the pseudogene TRBV3-2) to TRBJ2-5; D may match TRBD1 or TRBD2 (5 bases each). Per the germline V gene, CDR1 is LGHDT and CDR2 is YNNKEL (reference sequence). V lost 7 bases to trimming and J lost 5 bases, with 11 bases between them. The CDR3 extends over 12 amino acids. DNA of the CDR3: TGTGCCAGCACCCTAGGGACGGAGACCCAGTACTTC. Its translation: CASTLGTETQYF.

This chain joins TRBV7-2 and TRBJ1-2; the match to TRBD1 covers 8 bases. CDR1 SGHTA and CDR2 FQGNSA come from the germline V gene. This CDR3 has 19 residues. V dropped 2 bases and J dropped 3; count of bases not matched to a gene: 17. The CDR3 protein is CASSLTPPQLAGGDYGYTF. CDR3 bases: TGTGCCAGCAGCTTAACCCCGCCCCAATTGGCAGGGGGCGACTATGGCTACACCTTC.

This sequence joins TRBV29-1 and TRBJ2-1; D not certain. The germline V gene encodes CDR1 SQVTM and CDR2 ANQGSEA. With 2 bases removed from V and 3 bases from J, the gap between germline ends came to 2 bases. The CDR3 consists of 11 residues. The CDR3 DNA sequence: TGCAGCGTTGAACACTACAATGAGCAGTTCTTC. Residues: CSVEHYNEQFF.

J is TRBJ1-2 and V is TRBV7-9, with no clear D. CDR3 length: 15 amino acids. V was shortened by 5 bases and J by 4 bases, with 17 bases between the two germline ends. Germline V lookup: CDR1 SEHNR, CDR2 FQNEAQ (reference sequence). The CDR3 loop reads CASSPTEVEFYGYTF. CDR3 nucleotides: TGTGCCAGCAGCCCAACTGAGGTGGAGTTCTATGGCTACACCTTC.

The CDR3 loop reads CASRGGLVGELFF. DNA of the CDR3: TGTGCCAGCAGGGGCGGGTTGGTCGGGGAGCTGTTTTTT. V usage is TRBV6-5 and J usage is TRBJ2-2; D is perhaps TRBD2 (5 bases). The germline V and J ends were trimmed by 6 bases and 7 bases, with 12 bases remaining between them. The CDR3 runs to 13 residues. The germline gives CDR1 MNHEY, CDR2 SVGAGI.

The CDR3 DNA is TGTGCTACCGCGGTGCCTAGCGGGAGAGTCCTACTCACCTACGAGCAGTACGTC. It translates to CATAVPSGRVLLTYEQYV. V gene TRBV12-5 combines with J gene TRBJ2-7; 10 nucleotides match TRBD2. The CDR3 is 18 amino acids. Per germline, CDR1 LGHNT and CDR2 FRNRAP. The J segment lost 2 bases and the V segment lost 10 bases, leaving 20 bases of the junction unmatched.

The V call is TRBV7-9, the J call TRBJ2-7, with 13 bases fitting TRBD2. The germline gives CDR1 SEHNR, CDR2 FQNEAQ (reference sequence). V lost 5 bases, J lost 2 bases, and 9 bases stayed unmatched. This CDR3 spans 17 amino acids. CDR3 in DNA: TGTGCCAGCAGCCGCCCCCCGGGACTAGCGGGAACCTACGAGCAGTACGTC. It specifies CASSRPPGLAGTYEQYV.

The chain couples TRBV29-1 to TRBJ2-1; 9 bases are shared with TRBD1. Looked up from germline, CDR1 is SQVTM and CDR2 is ANQGSEA. The CDR3 is 15 residues long. Losses at the gene ends were 0 bases for V and 6 bases for J; bases not matched to a gene: 6. CDR3 loop: CSVEERQGVPNEQFF. For the CDR3, the DNA is TGCAGCGTTGAAGAACGACAGGGGGTTCCCAATGAGCAGTTCTTC.

The V and J genes are TRBV6-5 and TRBJ2-7, with 7 bases identical to TRBD1. V was pared by 6 bases and J by 3 bases, with 8 bases of the junction left unmatched. Germline CDR1 is MNHEY and CDR2 is SVGAGI. The CDR3 is 14 amino acids. This CDR3 reads CASRPGQVDYEQYF. CDR3 in DNA: TGTGCCAGCAGACCTGGACAGGTAGACTACGAGCAGTACTTC.

The chain joins TRBV19 to TRBJ2-1, with D possibly TRBD1 on 6 matching bases. Germline V gene data show CDR1 as LNHDA and CDR2 as SQIVND (reference sequence). There are 16 residues in the CDR3. V gave up 5 bases and J gave up 7 bases, with 21 bases separating them. In nucleotides, the CDR3 is TGTGCCAGTAGTTTCGAGGGTTTACAGGGTGGGAATGAGCAGTTCTTC. Residues: CASSFEGLQGGNEQFF.

Concerning this clone: Additional DNA sequences in this sample encode the identical CDR3. The J gene is TRBJ2-3, the V gene TRBV5-1; no definite D call. The V end lost 0 bases, the J end lost 3 bases, and 5 bases lay between the germline ends. The CDR3 is 13 amino acids. The germline V gene has CDR1 SGHRS and CDR2 YFSETQ. CDR3 DNA: TGCGCCAGCAGCTTGGCCTCTACAGATACGCAGTATTTT. It codes for CASSLASTDTQYF.

V and J are TRBV30 and TRBJ1-4, with D unclear. V lost 3 bases, J lost 6 bases, and 14 bases lay in between. The CDR3 consists of 14 residues. The germline V gene has CDR1 GTSNPN and CDR2 SVGIG (reference sequence). The CDR3 bases are TGTGCCTGGAGAGATGACGAGACTCATGAAAAACTGTTTTTT. Its translation: CAWRDDETHEKLFF.

The chain carries TRBV4-2 and TRBJ1-1; the D is unclear. The CDR3 contains 15 residues. Trimming took off 0 bases at V and 5 bases at J, with 13 bases between the two ends. In germline, CDR1 is LGHNA, CDR2 YNFKEQ. CDR3 sequence: CASSQEFTGNTEAFF. In DNA, the CDR3 is TGTGCCAGCAGCCAAGAGTTTACTGGTAATACTGAAGCTTTCTTT.

The chain is built from TRBV11-3 and TRBJ2-5, with 12 bases matching TRBD2. Trimming cost V 5 bases and J 7 bases; bases outside gene matches: 8. The CDR3 is made up of 15 amino acids. Germline V lookup: CDR1 SGHNT, CDR2 YENEEA. CDR3 in amino acids: CASSPTSGSSGTQYF. CDR3 nucleotides: TGTGCCAGCAGCCCGACTAGCGGGAGCTCGGGGACCCAGTACTTC. The full variable domain, its missing parts supplied by reference TRBV11-3 and TRBJ2-5, is EAGVVQSPRYKIIEKKQPVAFWCNPISGHNTLYWYLQNLGQGPELLIRYENEEAVDDSQLPKDRFSAERLKGVDSTLKIQPAELGDSAVYLCASSPTSGSSGTQYFGPGTRLLVL.

The chain has TRBV18 and TRBJ2-1, with D perhaps given as TRBD1 or TRBD2 (7 bases each). Trimming removed 3 bases from V and 7 bases from J, with 13 bases in between. The CDR3 consists of 14 residues. Germline CDR1 KGHSH, CDR2 LQKENI. The CDR3: CASSPNRGGNEQFF. CDR3 coding DNA: TGTGCCAGCTCACCGAACAGGGGAGGGAATGAGCAGTTCTTC. Full variable domain (outside the CDR3, taken from reference TRBV18 and TRBJ2-1): NAGVMQNPRHLVRRRGQEARLRCSPMKGHSHVYWYRQLPEEGLKFMVYLQKENIIDESGMPKERFSAEFPKEGPSILRIQQVVRGDSAAYFCASSPNRGGNEQFFGPGTRLTVL.

The chain combines TRBV9 with TRBJ2-1; 13 positions match TRBD2. Germline CDR1 and CDR2: SGDLS and YYNGEE. The CDR3 is 18 amino acids. V dropped 4 bases and J dropped 7; count of bases not matched to a gene: 14. The CDR3 region is CASSRRPGLAGPSNEQFF. The CDR3 coding sequence is TGTGCCAGCAGCAGACGACCGGGACTAGCGGGGCCAAGTAATGAGCAGTTCTTC.

As regards this clone: The junction shows a germline mismatch at one end, possibly a read error. V usage is TRBV19 and J usage is TRBJ1-5; D uncertain. The CDR3 totals 15 residues. Germline CDR1 is LNHDA and CDR2 is SQIVND (reference sequence). CDR3 in DNA: TGTGCCAGCAGTATTGCTGTGGGGATCAATCAGCCCCAGCATTTT. This codes for CASSIAVGINQPQHF.

This clone was seen only once. V and J are TRBV5-4 and TRBJ1-1; D might be TRBD1 (5 bases). The V gene's germline CDR1 is SGHNT and CDR2 YYREEE (reference sequence). Trimming pared 4 bases from V and 8 bases from J, leaving 15 bases between. CDR3 length: 13 residues. CDR3 DNA sequence: TGTGCCAGCAGCGTTAGTGGGAACAGGGAAGCTTTCTTT. Protein: CASSVSGNREAFF.